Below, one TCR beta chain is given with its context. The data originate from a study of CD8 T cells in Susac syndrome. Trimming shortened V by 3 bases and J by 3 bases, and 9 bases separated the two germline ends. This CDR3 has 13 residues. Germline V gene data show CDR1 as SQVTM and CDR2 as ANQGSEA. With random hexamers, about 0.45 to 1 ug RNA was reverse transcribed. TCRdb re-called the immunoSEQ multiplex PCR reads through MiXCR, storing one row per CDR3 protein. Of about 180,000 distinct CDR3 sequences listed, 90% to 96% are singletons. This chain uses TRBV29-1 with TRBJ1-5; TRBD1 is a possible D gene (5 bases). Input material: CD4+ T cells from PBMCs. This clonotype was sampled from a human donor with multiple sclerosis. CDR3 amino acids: CSVESGYNQPQHF. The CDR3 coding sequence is TGCAGCGTTGAGTCAGGGTACAATCAGCCCCAGCATTTT.